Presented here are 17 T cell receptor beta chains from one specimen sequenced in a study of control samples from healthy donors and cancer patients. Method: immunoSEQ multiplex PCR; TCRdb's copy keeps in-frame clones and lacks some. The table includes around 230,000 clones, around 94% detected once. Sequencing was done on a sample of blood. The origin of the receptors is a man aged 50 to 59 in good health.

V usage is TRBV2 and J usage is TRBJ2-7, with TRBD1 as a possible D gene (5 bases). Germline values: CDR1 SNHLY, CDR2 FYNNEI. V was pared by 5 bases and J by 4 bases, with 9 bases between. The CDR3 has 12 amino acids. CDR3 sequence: CASSNQGYEQYV. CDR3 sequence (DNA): TGTGCCAGCAGTAACCAGGGATACGAGCAGTACGTC.

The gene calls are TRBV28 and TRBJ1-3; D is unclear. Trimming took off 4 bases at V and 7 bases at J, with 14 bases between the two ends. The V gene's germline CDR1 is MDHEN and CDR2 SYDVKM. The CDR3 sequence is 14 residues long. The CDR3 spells CASSSRPEVNTIYF. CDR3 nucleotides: TGTGCCAGCAGTTCGCGACCGGAGGTCAACACCATATATTTT.

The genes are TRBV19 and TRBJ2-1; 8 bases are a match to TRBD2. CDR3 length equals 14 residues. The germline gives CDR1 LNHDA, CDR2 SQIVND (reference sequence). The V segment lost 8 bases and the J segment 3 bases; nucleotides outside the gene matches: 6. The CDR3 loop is CASQAGARYNEQFF. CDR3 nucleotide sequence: TGTGCCAGTCAAGCGGGGGCCCGCTACAATGAGCAGTTCTTC.

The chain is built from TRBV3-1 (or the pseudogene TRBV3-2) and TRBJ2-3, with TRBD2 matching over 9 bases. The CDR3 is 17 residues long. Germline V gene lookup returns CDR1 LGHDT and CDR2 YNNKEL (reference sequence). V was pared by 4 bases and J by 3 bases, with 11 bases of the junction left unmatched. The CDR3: CASSLFGSGGRTDTQYF. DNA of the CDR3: TGTGCCAGCAGCCTCTTCGGTAGCGGGGGAAGAACAGATACGCAGTATTTT.

In DNA form, the CDR3 reads TGTGCCAGCAGCCCATGGGACAGAAGGGGCACTGAAGCTTTCTTT. This gives the protein CASSPWDRRGTEAFF. J is TRBJ1-1 and V is TRBV3-1 (or the pseudogene TRBV3-2), with 7 positions matching TRBD1. Trimming took 4 bases from V and 4 from J; bases not matched to a gene: 9. The CDR3 has 15 amino acids. Germline V gene sequence: CDR1 LGHDT, CDR2 YNNKEL (reference sequence).

The CDR3 sequence is CASSLGTVPSNQPQHF. The CDR3 DNA reads TGTGCCAGCAGTTTAGGTACGGTCCCCAGCAATCAGCCCCAGCATTTT. The V call is TRBV27, the J call TRBJ1-5; D call uncertain. The CDR3 runs to 16 residues. V was clipped by 2 bases and J by 1 base, with 12 bases between them. Germline-derived CDR1 and CDR2 are MNHEY and SMNVEV (reference sequence).

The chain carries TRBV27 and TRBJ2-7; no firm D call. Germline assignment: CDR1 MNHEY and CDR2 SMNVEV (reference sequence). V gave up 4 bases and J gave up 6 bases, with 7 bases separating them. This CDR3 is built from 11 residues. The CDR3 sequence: CASSSPAEQYV. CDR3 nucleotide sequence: TGTGCCAGCAGTTCGCCTGCCGAGCAGTACGTC.

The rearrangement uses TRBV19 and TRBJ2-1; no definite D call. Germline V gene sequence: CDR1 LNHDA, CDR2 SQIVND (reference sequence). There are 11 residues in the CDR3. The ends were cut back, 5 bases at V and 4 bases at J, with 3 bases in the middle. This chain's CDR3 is CASSQYNEQFF. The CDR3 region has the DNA TGTGCCAGTAGTCAATACAATGAGCAGTTCTTC.

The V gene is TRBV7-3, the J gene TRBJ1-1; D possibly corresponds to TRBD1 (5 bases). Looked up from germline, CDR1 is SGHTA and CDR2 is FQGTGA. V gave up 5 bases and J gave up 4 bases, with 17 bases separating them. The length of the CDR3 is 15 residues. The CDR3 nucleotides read TGTGCCAGCAGCCCAGGGCCCCGGGAGACCACTGAAGCTTTCTTT. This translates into CASSPGPRETTEAFF. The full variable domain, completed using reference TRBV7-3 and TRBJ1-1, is GAGVSQTPSNKVTEKGKYVELRCDPISGHTALYWYRQSLGQGPEFLIYFQGTGAADDSGLPNDRFFAVRPEGSVSTLKIQRTERGDSAVYLCASSPGPRETTEAFFGQGTRLTVV.

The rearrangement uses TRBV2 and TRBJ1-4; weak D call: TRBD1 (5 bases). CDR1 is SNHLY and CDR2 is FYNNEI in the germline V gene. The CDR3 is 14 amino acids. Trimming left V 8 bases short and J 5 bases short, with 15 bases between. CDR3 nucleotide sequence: TGTGCCAGCTCCGGGACCTTAGTCAATGAAAAACTGTTTTTT. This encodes CASSGTLVNEKLFF.

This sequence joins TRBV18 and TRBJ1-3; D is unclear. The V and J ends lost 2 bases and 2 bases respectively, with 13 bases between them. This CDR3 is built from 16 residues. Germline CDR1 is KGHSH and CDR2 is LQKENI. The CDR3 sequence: CASSPGPRDTGNTIYF. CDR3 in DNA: TGTGCCAGCTCACCAGGGCCCAGAGACACTGGAAACACCATATATTTT.

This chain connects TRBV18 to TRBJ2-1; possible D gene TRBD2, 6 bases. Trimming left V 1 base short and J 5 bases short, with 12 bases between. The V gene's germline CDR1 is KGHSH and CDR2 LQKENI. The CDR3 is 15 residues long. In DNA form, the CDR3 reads TGTGCCAGCTCACCACTTGTGGGGAGGAACAATGAGCAGTTCTTC. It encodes CASSPLVGRNNEQFF.

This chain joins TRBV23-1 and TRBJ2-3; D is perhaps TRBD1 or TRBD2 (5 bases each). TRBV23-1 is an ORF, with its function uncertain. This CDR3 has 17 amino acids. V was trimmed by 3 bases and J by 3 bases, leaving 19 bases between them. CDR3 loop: CASSHRSLRGWTDTQYF. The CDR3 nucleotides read TGCGCCAGCAGTCATCGGAGTTTGAGGGGTTGGACAGATACGCAGTATTTT.

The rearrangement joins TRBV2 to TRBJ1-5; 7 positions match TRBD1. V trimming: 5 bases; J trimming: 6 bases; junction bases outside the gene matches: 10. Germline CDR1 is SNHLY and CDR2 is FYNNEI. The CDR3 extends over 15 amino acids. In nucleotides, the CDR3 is TGTGCCAGCAGTCTACCGGGCAGGGGGGGTCAGCCCCAGCATTTT. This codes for CASSLPGRGGQPQHF.

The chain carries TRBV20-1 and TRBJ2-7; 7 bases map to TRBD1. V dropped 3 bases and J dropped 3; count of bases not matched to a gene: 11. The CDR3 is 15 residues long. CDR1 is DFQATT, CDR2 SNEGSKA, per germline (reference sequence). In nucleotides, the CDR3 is TGCAGTGCTAGTCACAGGGGAAAAACATACTACGAGCAGTACGTC. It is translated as CSASHRGKTYYEQYV.

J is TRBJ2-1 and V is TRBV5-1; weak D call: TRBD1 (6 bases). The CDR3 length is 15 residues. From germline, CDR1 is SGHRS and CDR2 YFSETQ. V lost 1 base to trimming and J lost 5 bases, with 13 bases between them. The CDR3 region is CASSLFRGEHNEQFF. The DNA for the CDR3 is TGCGCCAGCAGCTTGTTCAGGGGCGAACACAATGAGCAGTTCTTC.

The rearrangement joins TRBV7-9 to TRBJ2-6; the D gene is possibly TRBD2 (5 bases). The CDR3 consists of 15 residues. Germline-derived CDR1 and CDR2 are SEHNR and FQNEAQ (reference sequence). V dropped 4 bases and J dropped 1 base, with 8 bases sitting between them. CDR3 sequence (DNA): TGTGCCAGCAGCTACGGGGATTCTGGGGCCAACGTCCTGACTTTC. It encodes CASSYGDSGANVLTF. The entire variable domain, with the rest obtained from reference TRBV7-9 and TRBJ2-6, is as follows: DTGVSQNPRHKITKRGQNVTFRCDPISEHNRLYWYRQTLGQGPEFLTYFQNEAQLEKSRLLSDRFSAERPKGSFSTLEIQRTEQGDSAMYLCASSYGDSGANVLTFGAGSRLTVL.